This TCR beta chain was identified during a study of regulatory T cells in long-lasting Graves disease. Combining iRepertoire HTBI primers with Arm-PCR of CDR3 regions, the authors built TCR beta libraries. TCRdb itself ran the multiplex PCR reads through MiXCR, one entry per CDR3 protein. The sample records roughly 610,000 distinct CDR3 sequences, approximately 16% being singletons. Time point denoted: newly diagnosed GD, antithyroid drugs for less than 3 months. TCR sequences were obtained from RNA taken from PBMCs. In its sample, this clonotype was seen many times. This CDR3 spans 13 amino acids. V shed 4 bases and J 3 bases; nucleotides not matched to a gene: 5. Per germline, CDR1 DFQATT and CDR2 SNEGSKA (reference sequence). The same data also contributed to another study, on T cells in Graves' hyperthyroidism and ophthalmopathy. That study reports: When ophthalmopathy did not progress within 18 months, Graves' hyperthyroidism was considered stable. Clinical symptoms, serum thyroxine, TRAb, thyroid ultrasound and orbital computed tomography informed diagnoses.

The sample consisted of peripheral blood mononuclear cells (PBMCs), taken at new diagnosis, from a patient treated with antithyroid drugs. The chain is built from TRBV20-1 and TRBJ1-2, with 7 bases that match TRBD1. The TCR was taken from a man aged 18-30 years with Graves disease. The CDR3: CSATRQGDYGYTF. For the CDR3, the DNA is TGCAGTGCTACCCGACAGGGAGACTATGGCTACACCTTC.